The text below deals with one TCR beta chain. TCRdb recomputed calls from the RT-PCR reads with MiXCR, one row per CDR3 protein. Counted here are about 680,000 distinct CDR3 sequences, 13% to 15% occurring once; the ten biggest clones make up 3% to 4.5%. The CDR3 runs to 17 residues. The trim removed 1 base at V and 5 bases at J, leaving 6 bases unmatched. Germline V gene lookup returns CDR1 SEHNR and CDR2 FQNEAQ (reference sequence). The sequence came from a female donor in good health, serving as a healthy control. The sample comprised memory CD4+ T cells from blood. The J gene is TRBJ2-1, the V gene TRBV7-9; 12 nucleotides match TRBD2. The CDR3 reads CASSLGTTSGGHNEQFF. The CDR3 DNA reads TGTGCCAGCAGCTTAGGAACCACTAGCGGGGGGCACAATGAGCAGTTCTTC.